The 12 T cell receptor beta chains presented below share a single source sample, sequenced in a study of beta chain features in type 1 diabetes. Whole-study findings and limits: For Type 1 diabetes patients, all four CD4+ subsets carried TCRB CDR3s that were moderately but significantly shorter.

cDNA synthesis used the whole RNA isolate, giving expressed TCRB sequences. Here immunoSEQ multiplex PCR was the method, and the copy in TCRdb shows in-frame clones only, minus some. Of around 360,000 clones listed, 10% to 15% are singletons. For these TCRs, the target antigens are not known. The sequenced material came from naive CD4+ T cells from blood. These receptors originate from a woman aged 18 to 35 with type 1 diabetes.

This chain uses TRBV29-1 with TRBJ1-5; tentatively, D is TRBD1 (6 bases). Trimming stripped 1 base from V and 2 bases from J, with 9 bases between. Germline CDR1 reads SQVTM; CDR2 reads ANQGSEA. This CDR3 has 14 amino acids. The CDR3 DNA reads as TGCAGCGTTGAAGGGTCAGGGGGCAATCAGCCCCAGCATTTT. Its protein product is CSVEGSGGNQPQHF.

This clone was counted a few times. The chain recombines TRBV4-3 with TRBJ1-1; D not resolved. The germline V gene encodes CDR1 LGHNA and CDR2 YSLEER. The CDR3 contains 12 residues. V lost 5 bases and J lost 5, with 9 bases in between. CDR3 sequence reads: CASSFPGTEAFF. As DNA, the CDR3 is TGCGCCAGCAGCTTTCCGGGAACTGAAGCTTTCTTT.

This clone occurred a few times. The rearrangement links TRBV30 to TRBJ2-7; 7 positions match TRBD1. This CDR3 is 13 amino acids long. Germline V gives CDR1 GTSNPN, CDR2 SVGIG (reference sequence). V shed 3 bases, J shed 10 bases, and the junction held 12 bases outside the gene matches. The CDR3 nucleotides read TGTGCCTGGAGCCCGACGCAAAGGACAGGACAGTACTTC. Translated: CAWSPTQRTGQYF. Full variable domain (missing parts from reference TRBV30 and TRBJ2-7): SQTIHQWPATLVQPVGSPLSLECTVEGTSNPNLYWYRQAAGRGLQLLFYSVGIGQISSEVPQNLSASRPQDRQFILSSKKLLLSDSGFYLCAWSPTQRTGQYFGPGTRLTVT.

The V gene is TRBV29-1, the J gene TRBJ1-1; a possible D gene is TRBD1 (6 bases). Germline lookup yields CDR1 SQVTM and CDR2 ANQGSEA. Trimming shortened V by 5 bases and J by 5 bases, and 12 bases separated the two germline ends. This CDR3 has 12 amino acids. The CDR3 spells CSVTGFGTEAFF. The CDR3 DNA reads as TGCAGCGTTACAGGGTTTGGAACTGAAGCTTTCTTT.

This clone was observed a handful of times. This sequence joins TRBV5-1 and TRBJ1-2; D unresolved. V dropped 7 bases and J dropped 5 bases, with 15 bases sitting between them. This CDR3 region has 13 residues. Germline V gene sequence: CDR1 SGHRS, CDR2 YFSETQ. DNA for the CDR3: TGCGCCAGCGCAGACGTTTCTAGGTATGGCTACACCTTC. Residues: CASADVSRYGYTF.

The V call is TRBV5-6, the J call TRBJ1-2; D is possibly TRBD1 (5 bases). CDR1 is SGHDT and CDR2 is YYEEEE in the germline V gene. Trimming removed 2 bases at V and 2 bases at J, with 10 bases between. CDR3 size: 14 residues. The CDR3 DNA follows: TGTGCCAGCAGCTTTGGACACCAGAACTATGGCTACACCTTC. This encodes CASSFGHQNYGYTF.

This clone was detected only a few times. This chain uses TRBV6-5 with TRBJ2-3; D is perhaps TRBD2 (6 bases). The CDR3 has 14 amino acids. CDR1 is MNHEY and CDR2 is SVGAGI in the germline V gene. V was clipped by 0 bases and J by 15 bases, with 19 bases between them. The CDR3 region is CASSYSGRDGTAYF. The CDR3, as DNA: TGTGCCAGCAGTTACTCAGGGCGGGACGGGACTGCATATTTT.

The gene calls are TRBV28 and TRBJ2-7; the match to TRBD1 covers 7 bases. The germline gives CDR1 MDHEN, CDR2 SYDVKM. V lost 3 bases to trimming and J lost 3 bases; unmatched junction nucleotides: 2. The CDR3 has 13 residues. For the CDR3, the DNA is TGTGCCAGCAGTTTGTCAGGGGGCTACGAGCAGTACTTC. This translates into CASSLSGGYEQYF.

V gene TRBV6-6 combines with J gene TRBJ1-1, with 7 bases aligning to TRBD1. The CDR3 length is 14 residues. The germline V gene has CDR1 MNHNY and CDR2 SVGAGI (reference sequence). V trimming: 11 bases; J trimming: 1 base; junction bases outside the gene matches: 10. The CDR3 nucleotides read TGTGCCGGACAGACCGGGACAGCGAACACTGAAGCTTTCTTT. Translating it yields CAGQTGTANTEAFF.

This clone was counted a few times. This sequence joins TRBV18 and TRBJ2-7; maybe TRBD2 (5 bases). V lost 3 bases to trimming and J lost 7 bases, with 13 bases between them. Germline V gene lookup returns CDR1 KGHSH and CDR2 LQKENI. The length of the CDR3 is 13 residues. The CDR3 here is CASSPRVEAEQYF. CDR3 nucleotide sequence: TGTGCCAGCTCACCGCGGGTTGAGGCAGAGCAGTACTTC.

V and J are TRBV25-1 and TRBJ2-1; 7 bases match TRBD2. CDR1 is MGHDK, CDR2 SYGVNS, per germline. V was clipped by 7 bases and J by 6 bases; unmatched bases: 9. This CDR3 contains 14 residues. The CDR3 region has the DNA TGTGCCAGCACGGCCGGGGCTAGCGGCAATGAGCAGTTCTTC. Translation gives CASTAGASGNEQFF.

This clone came up a few times. Other nucleotide sequences from this sample produce the same CDR3. The DNA for the CDR3 is TGTGCCAGCAGCTCGGGACAGGGAGACACTGAAGCTTTCTTT. Translated, it gives CASSSGQGDTEAFF. This chain uses TRBV7-9 with TRBJ1-1; 9 nucleotides line up with TRBD1. The trim removed 4 bases at V and 3 bases at J, leaving 3 bases unmatched. The CDR3 spans 14 residues. Per germline, CDR1 SEHNR and CDR2 FQNEAQ (reference sequence).